This T cell receptor (beta chain) comes out of a study of blood T cell repertoires in COVID-19. In the original processing: Amplifying reference gene primers gave estimates of nucleated cell counts. Method: immunoSEQ multiplex PCR; TCRdb's copy keeps in-frame clones and lacks some. Clonal size and the V and J genes are those of that table, whereas D and trimming came from the DNA. Of around 150,000 clones in the sample, about 85% are singletons; the top ten hold about 4.6%. Sequencing was carried out using peripheral blood. This receptor was obtained from a woman in her fifties or sixties with active or convalescent COVID-19.

The CDR3 reads CASSTPGLGRPDTQYF. The CDR3 bases are TGTGCCAGTAGTACACCGGGACTAGGGAGGCCAGATACGCAGTATTTT. The chain links TRBV19 to TRBJ2-3; 8 bases are shared with TRBD2. V was clipped by 4 bases and J by 4 bases; unmatched bases: 10. CDR1 and CDR2 (germline): LNHDA, SQIVND (reference sequence). The CDR3 is made up of 16 amino acids.